This T cell receptor (beta chain) was profiled in a study of response to subunit inactivated influenza vaccine. Study results and limitations: Seasonal influenza vaccination, on each occasion, was suggested by the authors to recruit few new T cells.

TCRdb reprocessed the RT-PCR reads with MiXCR, giving one entry per CDR3 protein. The sample includes 650,000 or so distinct CDR3 sequences, roughly 15% of them seen just once. J lost 5 bases, V lost 0 bases, and 7 bases had no gene match. CDR3 length: 15 amino acids. The germline CDR1 and CDR2 sequences are LGHNA and YNFKEQ. In regard to this clonotype: The antigen is undetermined.

The material sequenced was PBMCs from blood, taken approximately 15 days before vaccination. This TCR derives from a man aged 45-65 years who received an inactivated influenza vaccine. The chain recombines TRBV4-2 with TRBJ2-7, with 7 bases fitting TRBD1. This CDR3 is CASSQDYRGENEQYF. The CDR3 DNA reads TGTGCCAGCAGCCAAGATTACAGGGGTGAGAACGAGCAGTACTTC.